Sequencing of this TCR beta chain was carried out in a study of T-cell memory formation after mild COVID-19. Employing constant-segment primers, 5'RACE generated TCR alpha and TCR beta cDNA libraries bearing sample barcodes and UMIs. TCRdb analysed the 5' RACE reads with MiXCR anew, one entry per CDR3 protein. The repertoire consists of about 180,000 distinct CDR3 sequences, with approximately 17% occurring once and the leading ten covering roughly 3.9%. The TCR originated in a man aged 18 to 30 who had mild COVID-19 (a few samples of this study predate the infection). Cell type and time point are not known. Sequencing input: PBMCs or a T cell subset sorted from them (not recorded which).

CDR3 amino acids: CASSLAGLAGYEQYF. In nucleotides, the CDR3 is TGTGCCAGCAGTTTAGCCGGACTAGCGGGCTACGAGCAGTACTTC. This chain joins TRBV27 and TRBJ2-7; 11 bases are a match to TRBD2. V shed 2 bases and J 3 bases; nucleotides not matched to a gene: 3. CDR3 length equals 15 residues. Germline V gene lookup returns CDR1 MNHEY and CDR2 SMNVEV (reference sequence).